These T cell receptor beta chains were read from a single sample in a study of T-cell memory formation after mild COVID-19. TCRdb re-called the 5' RACE reads with MiXCR, one entry per CDR3 protein. The repertoire consists of 250,000 or so distinct CDR3 sequences, with roughly 18% occurring once and the leading ten covering 20% to 25%. Sequenced material: PBMCs or a T cell subset sorted from them (not recorded which). Every receptor here comes from a man in his late teens or twenties who had mild COVID-19 (a few samples of this study predate the infection). Cell type and time point are not known. The CDR3 runs from the conserved cysteine through the conserved F or W. The order of the fields is CDR3 protein, CDR3 DNA, CDR3 length, clone size, J gene, D gene, V gene. A D gene is named only where the DNA matches it firmly. Clone size is not always given. Where it is, it says once, few, many or a class for expanded clones.

CDR3aa: CASSWWGSGATDTQYF; CDR3nt: TGTGCCAGCAGCTGGTGGGGTAGCGGGGCCACAGATACGCAGTATTTT; len: 16; abundance: -; j_gene: TRBJ2-3; d_gene: TRBD2; v_gene: TRBV7-9
CDR3aa: CSARDPGSTTEAFF; CDR3nt: TGCAGTGCCAGAGATCCCGGTTCGACCACTGAAGCTTTCTTT; len: 14; abundance: few; j_gene: TRBJ1-1; d_gene: -; v_gene: TRBV20-1
CDR3aa: CASSDLNTGELFF; CDR3nt: TGTGCCAGCTCGGACTTGAACACCGGGGAGCTGTTTTTT; len: 13; abundance: -; j_gene: TRBJ2-2; d_gene: -; v_gene: TRBV6-1
CDR3aa: CASSSRQAHTDTQYF; CDR3nt: TGTGCCAGCAGTTCCCGACAGGCCCACACAGATACGCAGTATTTT; len: 15; abundance: -; j_gene: TRBJ2-3; d_gene: -; v_gene: TRBV7-9
CDR3aa: CSAWTGSNEQFF; CDR3nt: TGCAGTGCTTGGACAGGGTCGAATGAGCAGTTCTTC; len: 12; abundance: -; j_gene: TRBJ2-1; d_gene: TRBD1; v_gene: TRBV20-1
CDR3aa: CASRRHQGEAFF; CDR3nt: TGTGCCAGCAGACGACACCAGGGGGAAGCTTTCTTT; len: 12; abundance: -; j_gene: TRBJ1-1; d_gene: -; v_gene: TRBV7-9
CDR3aa: CASSSGLDPTDTQYF; CDR3nt: TGTGCCAGCAGCTCGGGACTAGACCCCACAGATACGCAGTATTTT; len: 15; abundance: many; j_gene: TRBJ2-3; d_gene: TRBD2; v_gene: TRBV9
CDR3aa: CASSQETRGEEKLFF; CDR3nt: TGCGCCAGCAGCCAAGAAACCAGGGGCGAAGAAAAACTGTTTTTT; len: 15; abundance: many; j_gene: TRBJ1-4; d_gene: -; v_gene: TRBV4-3
CDR3aa: CASSQDRTFHSGNTIYF; CDR3nt: TGCGCCAGCAGCCAAGACCGAACGTTTCACTCTGGAAACACCATATATTTT; len: 17; abundance: -; j_gene: TRBJ1-3; d_gene: -; v_gene: TRBV4-1
CDR3aa: CASSSRQGASEAFF; CDR3nt: TGTGCCAGCAGCTCAAGACAGGGTGCGAGTGAAGCTTTCTTT; len: 14; abundance: -; j_gene: TRBJ1-1; d_gene: TRBD1; v_gene: TRBV7-6
CDR3aa: CASSRRDSTGELFF; CDR3nt: TGCGCCAGCAGCCGCCGGGACAGCACCGGGGAGCTGTTTTTT; len: 14; abundance: few; j_gene: TRBJ2-2; d_gene: TRBD1; v_gene: TRBV4-3
CDR3aa: CATSTAGARTDTQYF; CDR3nt: TGTGCCACCAGCACGGCGGGGGCCCGCACAGATACGCAGTATTTT; len: 15; abundance: -; j_gene: TRBJ2-3; d_gene: -; v_gene: TRBV15
CDR3aa: CASSARGTRSIYF; CDR3nt: TGTGCCAGCAGCGCAAGAGGAACGCGTAGCATATATTTT; len: 13; abundance: few; j_gene: TRBJ1-3; d_gene: -; v_gene: TRBV3-1
CDR3aa: CASSLAGETLHF; CDR3nt: TGTGCCAGCAGCTTAGCTGGCGAGACCCTCCACTTT; len: 12; abundance: -; j_gene: TRBJ1-6; d_gene: -; v_gene: TRBV7-8
CDR3aa: CASSFGSNWERGSYEQYF; CDR3nt: TGTGCCAGCAGCTTCGGAAGCAATTGGGAGCGGGGCTCTTACGAGCAGTACTTC; len: 18; abundance: few; j_gene: TRBJ2-7; d_gene: TRBD2; v_gene: TRBV11-2
CDR3aa: CASSEEEGVNTIYF; CDR3nt: TGTGCCAGCAGTGAAGAGGAGGGGGTAAACACCATATATTTT; len: 14; abundance: many; j_gene: TRBJ1-3; d_gene: -; v_gene: TRBV6-1
CDR3aa: CASSYRVPGPGNTIYF; CDR3nt: TGTGCCAGCAGTTACAGAGTCCCGGGACCGGGAAACACCATATATTTT; len: 16; abundance: few; j_gene: TRBJ1-3; d_gene: -; v_gene: TRBV6-5
CDR3aa: CASSYSAGGWTEAFF; CDR3nt: TGTGCCAGCAGTTACTCTGCGGGGGGCTGGACTGAAGCTTTCTTT; len: 15; abundance: once; j_gene: TRBJ1-1; d_gene: -; v_gene: TRBV6-2/TRBV6-3
CDR3aa: CASSLTQRNYEQYF; CDR3nt: TGCGCCAGCAGCTTAACACAGAGAAACTACGAGCAGTACTTC; len: 14; abundance: few; j_gene: TRBJ2-7; d_gene: -; v_gene: TRBV5-1
CDR3aa: CATSDPNLAAYNEQFF; CDR3nt: TGTGCCACCAGTGACCCCAATCTAGCGGCCTACAATGAGCAGTTCTTC; len: 16; abundance: -; j_gene: TRBJ2-1; d_gene: TRBD2; v_gene: TRBV24-1
CDR3aa: CASSRGGGAQYF; CDR3nt: TGTGCCAGCAGCCGGGGAGGAGGGGCCCAGTACTTC; len: 12; abundance: few; j_gene: TRBJ2-5; d_gene: -; v_gene: TRBV7-2
CDR3aa: CASSQEVPDTQYF; CDR3nt: TGCGCCAGCAGTCAAGAAGTCCCAGATACGCAGTATTTT; len: 13; abundance: many; j_gene: TRBJ2-3; d_gene: -; v_gene: TRBV23-1
CDR3aa: CASAGYSNQPQHF; CDR3nt: TGTGCCAGCGCGGGGTATAGCAATCAGCCCCAGCATTTT; len: 13; abundance: -; j_gene: TRBJ1-5; d_gene: -; v_gene: TRBV4-2
CDR3aa: CASSPWGQGINEKLFF; CDR3nt: TGTGCCAGTAGTCCTTGGGGCCAGGGGATTAATGAAAAACTGTTTTTT; len: 16; abundance: -; j_gene: TRBJ1-4; d_gene: -; v_gene: TRBV19
CDR3aa: CAISERGYEQYF; CDR3nt: TGTGCCATCAGTGAAAGGGGATACGAGCAGTACTTC; len: 12; abundance: once; j_gene: TRBJ2-7; d_gene: -; v_gene: TRBV10-3
CDR3aa: CASSSRTGTINQPQHF; CDR3nt: TGTGCCAGCAGTTCTCGGACAGGGACGATCAATCAGCCCCAGCATTTT; len: 16; abundance: -; j_gene: TRBJ1-5; d_gene: TRBD1; v_gene: TRBV12-3/TRBV12-4
CDR3aa: CASRDSSEGYSNQPQHF; CDR3nt: TGTGCCAGCAGAGACAGCTCCGAGGGGTATAGCAATCAGCCCCAGCATTTT; len: 17; abundance: few; j_gene: TRBJ1-5; d_gene: -; v_gene: TRBV6-6
CDR3aa: CASRPGQGMGGYTF; CDR3nt: TGTGCCAGCAGGCCGGGACAGGGGATGGGAGGCTACACCTTC; len: 14; abundance: -; j_gene: TRBJ1-2; d_gene: TRBD1; v_gene: TRBV27
CDR3aa: CASSQATGYTF; CDR3nt: TGTGCCAGCAGCCAAGCCACTGGCTACACCTTC; len: 11; abundance: -; j_gene: TRBJ1-2; d_gene: -; v_gene: TRBV4-2
CDR3aa: CASSFAGSLSPLHF; CDR3nt: TGCGCCAGCAGCTTTGCGGGTTCTCTATCACCCCTCCACTTT; len: 14; abundance: -; j_gene: TRBJ1-6; d_gene: -; v_gene: TRBV5-1
CDR3aa: CASSTQGAGTEAFF; CDR3nt: TGTGCCAGCAGCACCCAGGGGGCAGGCACTGAAGCTTTCTTT; len: 14; abundance: few; j_gene: TRBJ1-1; d_gene: TRBD1; v_gene: TRBV11-2
CDR3aa: CASSQDRGLTGELFF; CDR3nt: TGTGCCAGCAGCCAAGATAGAGGGTTAACCGGGGAGCTGTTTTTT; len: 15; abundance: -; j_gene: TRBJ2-2; d_gene: -; v_gene: TRBV3-1
CDR3aa: CASSYEGRGETQYF; CDR3nt: TGTGCCAGCAGTTACGAGGGGCGAGGGGAGACCCAGTACTTC; len: 14; abundance: -; j_gene: TRBJ2-5; d_gene: -; v_gene: TRBV6-5
CDR3aa: CASTGGTGRSPLHF; CDR3nt: TGTGCCAGCACCGGAGGGACAGGGAGGTCACCCCTCCACTTT; len: 14; abundance: -; j_gene: TRBJ1-6; d_gene: TRBD1; v_gene: TRBV6-5
CDR3aa: CASSPETGTGYSYEQYF; CDR3nt: TGTGCCAGCAGCCCCGAGACCGGGACAGGATATTCCTACGAGCAGTACTTC; len: 17; abundance: -; j_gene: TRBJ2-7; d_gene: TRBD1; v_gene: TRBV7-9
CDR3aa: CASSVSRPPADTQYF; CDR3nt: TGCGCCAGCAGCGTATCCCGACCCCCCGCAGATACGCAGTATTTT; len: 15; abundance: few; j_gene: TRBJ2-3; d_gene: -; v_gene: TRBV4-3
CDR3aa: CASSDPGRETQYF; CDR3nt: TGCGCCAGCAGCGACCCGGGCCGAGAGACCCAGTACTTC; len: 13; abundance: few; j_gene: TRBJ2-5; d_gene: -; v_gene: TRBV5-1
CDR3aa: CASSLEVGGYTF; CDR3nt: TGTGCCAGCAGCTTGGAGGTGGGGGGCTACACCTTC; len: 12; abundance: -; j_gene: TRBJ1-2; d_gene: -; v_gene: TRBV7-9
CDR3aa: CASSWTGDYEQYF; CDR3nt: TGCGCCAGCAGTTGGACGGGCGACTACGAGCAGTACTTC; len: 13; abundance: -; j_gene: TRBJ2-7; d_gene: -; v_gene: TRBV4-1
CDR3aa: CASSVSNQETQYF; CDR3nt: TGTGCCAGCAGCGTGTCAAATCAAGAGACCCAGTACTTC; len: 13; abundance: -; j_gene: TRBJ2-5; d_gene: -; v_gene: TRBV9
CDR3aa: CATSDPLGLAGADTQYF; CDR3nt: TGTGCCACCAGTGATCCGTTGGGACTAGCGGGCGCAGATACGCAGTATTTT; len: 17; abundance: medium-sized; j_gene: TRBJ2-3; d_gene: TRBD2; v_gene: TRBV24-1
CDR3aa: CATSRGFSSYEQYF; CDR3nt: TGTGCCACCAGCAGAGGATTTAGCTCCTACGAGCAGTACTTC; len: 14; abundance: few; j_gene: TRBJ2-7; d_gene: -; v_gene: TRBV15
CDR3aa: CASSPGPGSYGYTF; CDR3nt: TGTGCCAGCAGCCCTGGACCCGGGAGCTATGGCTACACCTTC; len: 14; abundance: -; j_gene: TRBJ1-2; d_gene: -; v_gene: TRBV7-9